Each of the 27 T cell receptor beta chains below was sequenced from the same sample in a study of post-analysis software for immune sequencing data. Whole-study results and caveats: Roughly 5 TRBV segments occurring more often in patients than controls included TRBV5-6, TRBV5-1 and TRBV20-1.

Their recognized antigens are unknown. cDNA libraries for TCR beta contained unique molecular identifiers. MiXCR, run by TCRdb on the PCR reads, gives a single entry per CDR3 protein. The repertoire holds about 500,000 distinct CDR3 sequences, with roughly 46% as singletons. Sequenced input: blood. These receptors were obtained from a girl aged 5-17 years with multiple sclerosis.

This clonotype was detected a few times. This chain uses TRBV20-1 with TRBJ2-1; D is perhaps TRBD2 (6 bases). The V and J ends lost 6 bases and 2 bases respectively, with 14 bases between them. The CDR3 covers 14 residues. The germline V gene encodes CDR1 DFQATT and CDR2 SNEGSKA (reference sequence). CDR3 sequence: CSASGVLTYNEQFF. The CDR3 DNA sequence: TGCAGTGCATCGGGGGTGCTGACCTACAATGAGCAGTTCTTC.

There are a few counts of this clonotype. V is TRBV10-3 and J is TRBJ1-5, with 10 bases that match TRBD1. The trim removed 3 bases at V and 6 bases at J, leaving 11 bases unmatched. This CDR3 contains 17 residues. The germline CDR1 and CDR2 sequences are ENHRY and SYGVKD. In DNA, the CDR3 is TGTGCCATCAGTGATAACCGCCGGGACAGGGGTGGTCAGCCCCAGCATTTT. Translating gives CAISDNRRDRGGQPQHF.

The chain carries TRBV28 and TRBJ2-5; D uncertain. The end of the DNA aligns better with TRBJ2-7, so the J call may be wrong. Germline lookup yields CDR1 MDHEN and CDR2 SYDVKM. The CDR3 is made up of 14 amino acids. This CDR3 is CASSLTGTSTEQYF. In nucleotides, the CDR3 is TGTGCCAGCAGTTTAACGGGTACGTCTACCGAGCAGTACTTC.

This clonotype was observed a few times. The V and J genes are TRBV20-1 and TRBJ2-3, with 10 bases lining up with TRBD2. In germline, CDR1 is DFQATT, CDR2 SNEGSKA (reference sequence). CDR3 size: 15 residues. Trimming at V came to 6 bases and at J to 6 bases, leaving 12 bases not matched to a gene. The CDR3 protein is CSARSASGRSDTQYF. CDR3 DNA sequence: TGCAGTGCCAGGAGCGCTAGCGGGAGAAGCGATACGCAGTATTTT.

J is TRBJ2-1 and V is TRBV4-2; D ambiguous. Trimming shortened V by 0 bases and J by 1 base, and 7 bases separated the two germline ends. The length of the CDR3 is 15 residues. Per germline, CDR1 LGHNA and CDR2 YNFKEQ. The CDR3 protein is CASSQDPFSYNEQFF. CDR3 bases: TGTGCCAGCAGCCAAGATCCCTTTTCCTACAATGAGCAGTTCTTC.

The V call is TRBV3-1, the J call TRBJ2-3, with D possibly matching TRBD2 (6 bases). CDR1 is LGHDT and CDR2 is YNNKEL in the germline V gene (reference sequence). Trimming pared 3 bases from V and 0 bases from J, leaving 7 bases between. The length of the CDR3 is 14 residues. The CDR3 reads CASSHGTSTDTQYF. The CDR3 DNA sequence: TGTGCCAGCAGCCATGGGACTAGCACAGATACGCAGTATTTT.

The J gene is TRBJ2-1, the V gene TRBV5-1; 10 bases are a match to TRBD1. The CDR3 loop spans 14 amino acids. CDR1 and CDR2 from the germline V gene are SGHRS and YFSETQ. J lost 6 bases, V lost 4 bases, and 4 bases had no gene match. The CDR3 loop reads CASSQGQGPNEQFF. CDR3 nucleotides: TGCGCCAGCAGCCAGGGACAGGGGCCCAATGAGCAGTTCTTC.

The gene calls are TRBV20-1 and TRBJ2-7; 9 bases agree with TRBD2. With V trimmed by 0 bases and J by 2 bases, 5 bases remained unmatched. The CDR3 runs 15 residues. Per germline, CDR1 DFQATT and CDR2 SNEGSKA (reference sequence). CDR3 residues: CSARDQTSGAYEQYF. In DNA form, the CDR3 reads TGCAGTGCTAGAGATCAGACTAGCGGCGCCTACGAGCAGTACTTC.

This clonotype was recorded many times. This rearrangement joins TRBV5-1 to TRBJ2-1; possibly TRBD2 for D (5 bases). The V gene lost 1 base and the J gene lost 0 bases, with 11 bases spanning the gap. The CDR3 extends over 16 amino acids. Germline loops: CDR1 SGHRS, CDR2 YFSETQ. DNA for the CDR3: TGCGCCAGCAGCTTGCGAGCGGATAGCTCCTACAATGAGCAGTTCTTC. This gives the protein CASSLRADSSYNEQFF.

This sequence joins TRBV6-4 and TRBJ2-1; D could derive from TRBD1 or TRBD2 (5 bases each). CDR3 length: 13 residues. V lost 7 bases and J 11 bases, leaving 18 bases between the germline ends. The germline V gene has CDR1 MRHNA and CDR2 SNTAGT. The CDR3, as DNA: TGTGCCAGCATTGAGGGGCCGACCGGAAAGCAGTTCTTC. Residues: CASIEGPTGKQFF.

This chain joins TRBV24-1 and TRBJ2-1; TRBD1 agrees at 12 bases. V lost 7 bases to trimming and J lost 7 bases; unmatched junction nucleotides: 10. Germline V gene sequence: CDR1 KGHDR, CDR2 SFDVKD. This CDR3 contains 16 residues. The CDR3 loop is CATRGVGTGGRNEQFF. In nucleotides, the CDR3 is TGTGCCACCAGGGGGGTCGGGACAGGGGGCAGAAATGAGCAGTTCTTC.

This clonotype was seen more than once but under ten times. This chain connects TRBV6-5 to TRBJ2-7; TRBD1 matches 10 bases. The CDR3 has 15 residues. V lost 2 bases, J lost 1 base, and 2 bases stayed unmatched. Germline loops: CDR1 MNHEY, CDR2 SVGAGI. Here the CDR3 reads CASSYTDRGSYEQYF. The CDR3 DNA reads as TGTGCCAGCAGTTACACGGACAGGGGGTCCTACGAGCAGTACTTC.

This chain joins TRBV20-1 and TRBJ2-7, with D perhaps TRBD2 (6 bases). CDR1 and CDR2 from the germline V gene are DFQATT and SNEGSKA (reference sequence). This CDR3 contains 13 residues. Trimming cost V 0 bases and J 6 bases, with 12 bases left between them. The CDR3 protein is CSARDGRGVEQYF. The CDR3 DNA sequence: TGCAGTGCTAGAGATGGGCGCGGGGTCGAGCAGTACTTC.

The CDR3 region is CASSPRTGANPNYGYTF. In DNA form, the CDR3 reads TGTGCCAGCAGCCCTCGGACAGGGGCGAACCCTAACTATGGCTACACCTTC. The rearrangement links TRBV12-3 or TRBV12-4 to TRBJ1-2; 9 nucleotides line up with TRBD1. The CDR3 consists of 17 residues. The ends lost 6 bases at V and 0 bases at J; junction bases unmatched: 11.

For the CDR3, the DNA is TGTGCCAGCACCTCAGGGAAGACCCAGTACTTC. Its protein is CASTSGKTQYF. V usage is TRBV28 and J usage is TRBJ2-5, with a weak D call TRBD1 (5 bases). The CDR3 spans 11 residues. V lost 7 bases to trimming and J lost 6 bases, with 9 bases between them. The germline V gene encodes CDR1 MDHEN and CDR2 SYDVKM.

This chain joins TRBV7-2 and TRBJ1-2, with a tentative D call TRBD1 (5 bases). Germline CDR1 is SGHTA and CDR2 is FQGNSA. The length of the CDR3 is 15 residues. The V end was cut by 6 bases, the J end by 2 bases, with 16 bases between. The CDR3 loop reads CASRPGTGGNYGYTF. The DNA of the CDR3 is TGTGCCAGCAGACCTGGGACGGGGGGGAACTATGGCTACACCTTC.

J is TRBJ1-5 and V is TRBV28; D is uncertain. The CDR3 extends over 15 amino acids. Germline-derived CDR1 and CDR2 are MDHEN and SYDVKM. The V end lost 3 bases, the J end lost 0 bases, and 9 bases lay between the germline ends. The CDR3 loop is CASSFEPYSNQPQHF. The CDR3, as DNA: TGTGCCAGCAGTTTCGAACCCTATAGCAATCAGCCCCAGCATTTT.

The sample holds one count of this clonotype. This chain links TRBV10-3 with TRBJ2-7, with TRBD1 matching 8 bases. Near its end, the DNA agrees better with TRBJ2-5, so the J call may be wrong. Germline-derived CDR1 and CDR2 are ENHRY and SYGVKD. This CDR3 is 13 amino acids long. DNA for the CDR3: TGTGCCATCGCCCCGACAGGGGTGGAGACCCAGTACTTC. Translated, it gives CAIAPTGVETQYF.

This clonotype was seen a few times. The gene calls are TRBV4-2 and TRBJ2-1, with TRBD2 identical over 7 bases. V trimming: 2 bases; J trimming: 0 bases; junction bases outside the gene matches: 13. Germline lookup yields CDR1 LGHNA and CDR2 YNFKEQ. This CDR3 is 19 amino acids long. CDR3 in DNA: TGTGCCAGCAGCCAAACTGGGGCTAGCGGCGGAAGCTCCTACAATGAGCAGTTCTTC. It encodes CASSQTGASGGSSYNEQFF.

The CDR3 loop is CASSLIAGGLPPNNEQFF. The CDR3 DNA reads TGTGCCAGCAGCTTAATAGCGGGAGGGTTACCCCCAAACAATGAGCAGTTCTTC. The rearrangement joins TRBV7-2 to TRBJ2-1, with 11 nucleotides matching TRBD2. Looked up from germline, CDR1 is SGHTA and CDR2 is FQGNSA. CDR3 length: 18 residues. J lost 5 bases, V lost 2 bases, and 11 bases had no gene match.

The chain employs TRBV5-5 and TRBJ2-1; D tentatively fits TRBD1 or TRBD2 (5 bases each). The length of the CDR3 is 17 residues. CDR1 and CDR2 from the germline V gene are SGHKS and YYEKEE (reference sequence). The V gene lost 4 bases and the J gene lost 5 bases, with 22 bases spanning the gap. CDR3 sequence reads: CASSLDGAGIRDNEQFF. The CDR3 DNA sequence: TGTGCCAGCAGCCTCGACGGGGCAGGGATCCGAGACAATGAGCAGTTCTTC.

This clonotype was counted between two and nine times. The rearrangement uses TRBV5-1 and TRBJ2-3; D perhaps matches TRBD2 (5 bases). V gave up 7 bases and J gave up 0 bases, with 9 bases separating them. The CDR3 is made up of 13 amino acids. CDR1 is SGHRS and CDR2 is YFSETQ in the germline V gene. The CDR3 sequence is CASASPSTDTQYF. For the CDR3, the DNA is TGCGCCAGCGCTAGCCCTAGCACAGATACGCAGTATTTT.

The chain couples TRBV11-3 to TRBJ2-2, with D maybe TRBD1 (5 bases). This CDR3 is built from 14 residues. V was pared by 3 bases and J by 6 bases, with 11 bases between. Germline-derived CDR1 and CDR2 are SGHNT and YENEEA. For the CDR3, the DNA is TGTGCCAGCAGCTTCTCCAGGGAAGCCGGGGAGCTGTTTTTT. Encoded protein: CASSFSREAGELFF. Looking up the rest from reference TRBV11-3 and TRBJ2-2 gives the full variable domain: EAGVVQSPRYKIIEKKQPVAFWCNPISGHNTLYWYLQNLGQGPELLIRYENEEAVDDSQLPKDRFSAERLKGVDSTLKIQPAELGDSAVYLCASSFSREAGELFFGEGSRLTVL.

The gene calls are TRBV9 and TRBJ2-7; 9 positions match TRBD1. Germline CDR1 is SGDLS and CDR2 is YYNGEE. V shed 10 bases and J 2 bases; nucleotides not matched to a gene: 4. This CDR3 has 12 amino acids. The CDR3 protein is CAHGTGTYEQYF. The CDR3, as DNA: TGTGCCCATGGGACAGGGACCTACGAGCAGTACTTC.

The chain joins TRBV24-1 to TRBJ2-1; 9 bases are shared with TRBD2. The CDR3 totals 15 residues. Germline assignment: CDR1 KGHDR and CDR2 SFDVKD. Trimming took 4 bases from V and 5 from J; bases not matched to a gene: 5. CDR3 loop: CATSERTSEHNEQFF. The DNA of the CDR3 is TGTGCCACCAGTGAAAGGACTAGCGAACACAATGAGCAGTTCTTC.

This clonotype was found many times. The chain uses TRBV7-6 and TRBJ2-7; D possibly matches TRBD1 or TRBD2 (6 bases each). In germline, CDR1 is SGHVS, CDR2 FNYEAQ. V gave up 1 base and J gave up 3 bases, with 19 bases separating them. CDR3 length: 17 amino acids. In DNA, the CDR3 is TGTGCCAGCAGCTTAGGGCAGGAGGGGGACCTCCTCTACGAGCAGTACTTC. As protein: CASSLGQEGDLLYEQYF.

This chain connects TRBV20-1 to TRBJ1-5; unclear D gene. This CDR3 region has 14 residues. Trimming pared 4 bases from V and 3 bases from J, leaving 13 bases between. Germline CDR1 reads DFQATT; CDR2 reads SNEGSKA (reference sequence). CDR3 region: CSAIDPHTNQPQHF. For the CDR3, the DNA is TGCAGTGCTATAGACCCGCATACCAATCAGCCCCAGCATTTT.